This T cell receptor beta chain was recorded in a study of T cell responses to AZD1222 COVID-19 vaccine. The study's findings and limits: When two AZD1222 doses had been given, Spike-specific TCR breadth and depth rose.

TCRdb's table, derived via immunoSEQ multiplex PCR, lists solely in-frame clones and lacks some. The top ten hold around 1% of the sample, which has about 120,000 clones, approximately 91% seen once. As regards this clone: What it recognizes is unknown.

This clonotype was sampled from an adult who received the AZD1222 COVID-19 vaccine. Sample: peripheral blood, taken 28 days after the second AZD1222 dose.

This CDR3 reads CASSRRGYEQFF. The CDR3, as DNA: TGTGCCAGCAGCAGGCGGGGTTATGAGCAGTTCTTC. The chain combines TRBV5-8 with TRBJ2-1, with TRBD2 as a possible D gene (6 bases). CDR1 is SGHTS, CDR2 YDEGEE, per germline. This CDR3 spans 12 amino acids. Trimming shortened V by 4 bases and J by 8 bases, and 10 bases separated the two germline ends. Combining the CDR3 with reference TRBV5-8 and TRBJ2-1 gives the whole variable domain EAGVTQSPTHLIKTRGQQATLRCSPISGHTSVYWYQQALGLGLQFLLWYDEGEERNRGNFPPRFSGRQFPNYSSELNVNALELEDSALYLCASSRRGYEQFFGPGTRLTVL.